This entry lists 19 T cell receptor beta chains sequenced from one sample in a study of cytomegalovirus exposure and HLA in healthy donors. The PCR used 60 Vbeta and 13 Jbeta primers. The protocol was immunoSEQ multiplex PCR, while the TCRdb copy is restricted to in-frame clones and leaves out a portion. Of roughly 72,000 clones in the sample, around 79% were seen once. Sequencing used PBMCs. The origin of the receptors is a woman aged 40-49 years in good health and CMV-seropositive.

The chain uses TRBV27 and TRBJ2-1, with TRBD2 matching 12 bases. The CDR3 contains 16 residues. Trimming at V came to 6 bases and at J to 9 bases, leaving 12 bases not matched to a gene. The germline gives CDR1 MNHEY, CDR2 SMNVEV (reference sequence). CDR3 nucleotide sequence: TGTGCCAGCAGAGGGCTAGCGGGAGGGCCGGTGGGTGAGCAGTTCTTC. It yields the protein CASRGLAGGPVGEQFF.

This clone was observed a single time. The genes are TRBV15 and TRBJ2-1; 8 bases map to TRBD2. Germline assignment: CDR1 LNHNV and CDR2 YYDKDF (reference sequence). V trimming: 0 bases; J trimming: 4 bases; junction bases outside the gene matches: 8. This CDR3 contains 17 residues. CDR3 amino acids: CATSRDGGVAGYNEQFF. The CDR3 DNA is TGTGCCACCAGCAGAGATGGGGGGGTAGCGGGGTACAATGAGCAGTTCTTC.

The V call is TRBV15, the J call TRBJ1-5; possible D gene TRBD1, 5 bases. The V and J ends lost 0 bases and 11 bases respectively, with 8 bases between them. The CDR3 has 12 amino acids. The germline CDR1 and CDR2 sequences are LNHNV and YYDKDF (reference sequence). CDR3 loop: CATSRDTRAQHF. The CDR3 DNA sequence: TGTGCCACCAGCAGAGATACCAGGGCCCAGCATTTT.

DNA of the CDR3: TGTGCCAGCAGCCGGGACAGGGGTGACTATGGCTACACCTTC. Protein product: CASSRDRGDYGYTF. This chain links TRBV6-5 with TRBJ1-2, with 10 bases lining up with TRBD1. Germline values: CDR1 MNHEY, CDR2 SVGAGI. This CDR3 is built from 14 residues. J was trimmed by 3 bases and V by 6 bases; bases with no gene match: 4.

The genes are TRBV27 and TRBJ2-7; possible D gene TRBD1, 6 bases. The germline CDR1 and CDR2 sequences are MNHEY and SMNVEV (reference sequence). The CDR3 length is 14 residues. The V end was cut by 5 bases, the J end by 0 bases, with 11 bases between. For the CDR3, the DNA is TGTGCCAGCAGTCAGGGGCTAACCTCCTACGAGCAGTACTTC. Protein sequence: CASSQGLTSYEQYF.

This clone appeared a single time. J is TRBJ2-7 and V is TRBV28; D is possibly TRBD2 (6 bases). The germline V gene has CDR1 MDHEN and CDR2 SYDVKM. V lost 6 bases and J 4 bases, leaving 16 bases between the germline ends. The CDR3 runs 14 residues. CDR3 sequence (DNA): TGTGCCAGCAGGGGCGGGACTTTTAATTACGAGCAGTACTTC. The encoded protein is CASRGGTFNYEQYF.

The chain has TRBV18 and TRBJ2-1; 9 bases fit TRBD1. J was trimmed by 4 bases and V by 0 bases; bases with no gene match: 4. The CDR3 is 16 amino acids. From germline, CDR1 is KGHSH and CDR2 LQKENI. The CDR3 DNA reads TGTGCCAGCTCACCACCGGGGACAGGGACATACAATGAGCAGTTCTTC. Translated, it gives CASSPPGTGTYNEQFF.

This chain uses TRBV19 with TRBJ1-2; the D is unclear. The CDR3 runs to 13 residues. Germline lookup yields CDR1 LNHDA and CDR2 SQIVND (reference sequence). The V end lost 2 bases, the J end lost 8 bases, and 12 bases lay between the germline ends. The CDR3 nucleotides are TGTGCCAGTAGTATAATCGAGTTCGTAGGCTACACCTTC. It specifies CASSIIEFVGYTF.

The chain recombines TRBV19 with TRBJ2-3; 7 bases align to TRBD1. The CDR3 loop spans 16 amino acids. Germline V gene sequence: CDR1 LNHDA, CDR2 SQIVND (reference sequence). V gave up 2 bases and J gave up 0 bases; unmatched junction bases: 5. CDR3 bases: TGTGCCAGTAGTATAATCGGGACAGCGAGCACAGATACGCAGTATTTT. Protein product: CASSIIGTASTDTQYF.

The chain has TRBV6-1 and TRBJ2-2, with a weak D call TRBD2 (6 bases). The V end lost 1 base, the J end lost 7 bases, and 13 bases lay between the germline ends. This CDR3 region has 15 residues. Per germline, CDR1 MNHNS and CDR2 SASEGT. The CDR3: CASSEEDGGNGELFF. The CDR3 nucleotides are TGTGCCAGCAGTGAAGAGGACGGGGGAAACGGGGAGCTGTTTTTT.

V is TRBV2 and J is TRBJ2-7, with 7 bases matching TRBD2. This CDR3 has 17 residues. CDR1 is SNHLY, CDR2 FYNNEI, per germline. Losses at the gene ends were 1 base for V and 1 base for J; bases not matched to a gene: 10. The CDR3 DNA sequence: TGTGCCAGCAGTGAAGTTTCGTTTGCGGGGGATTCCTACGAGCAGTACTTC. Amino acid sequence: CASSEVSFAGDSYEQYF.

V is TRBV30 and J is TRBJ1-4; unclear D gene. V lost 5 bases and J lost 4, with 14 bases in between. The CDR3 spans 14 residues. CDR1 is GTSNPN, CDR2 SVGIG, per germline (reference sequence). CDR3 sequence: CAWGSYTFNEKLFF. The CDR3 nucleotides are TGTGCCTGGGGGAGTTACACCTTTAATGAAAAACTGTTTTTT.

This chain joins TRBV18 and TRBJ1-6, with TRBD1 identical over 7 bases. The CDR3 runs to 15 residues. The trim removed 0 bases at V and 7 bases at J, leaving 3 bases unmatched. Germline values: CDR1 KGHSH, CDR2 LQKENI. The CDR3 reads CASSPPGQRNSPLHF. CDR3 nucleotide sequence: TGTGCCAGCTCACCACCGGGACAGCGAAATTCACCCCTCCACTTT.

This sequence joins TRBV6-4 and TRBJ2-2; the match to TRBD1 covers 7 bases. Per germline, CDR1 MRHNA and CDR2 SNTAGT. This CDR3 contains 15 residues. V lost 2 bases to trimming and J lost 4 bases; unmatched junction nucleotides: 4. For the CDR3, the DNA is TGTGCCAGCAGTGACGCGGCAGGGGGCACCGGGGAGCTGTTTTTT. Protein product: CASSDAAGGTGELFF.

The rearrangement uses TRBV30 and TRBJ1-6, with TRBD1 identical over 7 bases. Germline V gives CDR1 GTSNPN, CDR2 SVGIG (reference sequence). The CDR3 runs 16 residues. CDR3 loop: CAQGGSLNSYNSPLHF. The DNA of the CDR3 is TGTGCTCAAGGGGGCTCCCTCAACTCCTATAATTCACCCCTCCACTTT.

The chain is built from TRBV18 and TRBJ1-5, with D perhaps TRBD1 (6 bases). The V and J ends lost 2 bases and 6 bases respectively, with 11 bases between them. Germline V gives CDR1 KGHSH, CDR2 LQKENI. The CDR3 length is 14 residues. The CDR3 nucleotides are TGTGCCAGCTCACCATCGGGGGGCTCTCAGCCCCAGCATTTT. As protein: CASSPSGGSQPQHF.

The CDR3 DNA follows: TGTGCCAGCAGTGTACAGGGTGTAGCAGGGGAGACCCAGTACTTC. Translated, it gives CASSVQGVAGETQYF. V usage is TRBV6-1 and J usage is TRBJ2-5; TRBD1 might be the D (6 bases). Germline V gene sequence: CDR1 MNHNS, CDR2 SASEGT. Trimming removed 4 bases at V and 5 bases at J, with 17 bases between. The CDR3 totals 15 residues.

The J gene is TRBJ1-2, the V gene TRBV7-8; 8 positions match TRBD1. CDR3 length: 15 amino acids. In germline, CDR1 is SGHVS, CDR2 FQNEAQ. The V and J ends lost 1 base and 4 bases, in that order; junction bases with no gene match: 5. CDR3 protein: CASSLVGQAIYGYTF. CDR3 nucleotide sequence: TGTGCCAGCAGCTTAGTGGGACAGGCCATCTATGGCTACACCTTC.

There are a few counts of this clone. The V and J genes are TRBV6-1 and TRBJ1-5; D gene ambiguous. V was pared by 4 bases and J by 6 bases, with 13 bases between. The CDR3 length is 14 residues. CDR1 and CDR2 (germline): MNHNS, SASEGT. The CDR3 loop reads CASSGATPAQPQHF. The CDR3 DNA sequence: TGTGCCAGCAGTGGTGCGACACCCGCTCAGCCCCAGCATTTT.